Below, one T cell receptor beta chain is given with its context. TCRdb's copy holds only in-frame clones and misses some; the assay was immunoSEQ multiplex PCR. The table has tens of thousands of clones, about nine tenths seen once. The CDR3 covers 16 residues. The germline V gene has CDR1 MNHEY and CDR2 SVGEGT. V lost 6 bases and J lost 1, with 13 bases in between. The data were taken from a study of blood T cell repertoires in COVID-19. Study-wide context: The cDNA or gDNA used as material had been derived from T cells, B-cell-depleted T cells, or PBMCs.

V is TRBV6-2 or TRBV6-3 and J is TRBJ1-6; a weak D match, TRBD1 (5 bases). The clonotype comes from a man aged 50-59 years with active or convalescent COVID-19. Sample: peripheral blood. The CDR3 bases are TGTGCCAGCAGCCCTAGACGGGGGTCCTATAATTCACCCCTCCACTTT. It translates to CASSPRRGSYNSPLHF.